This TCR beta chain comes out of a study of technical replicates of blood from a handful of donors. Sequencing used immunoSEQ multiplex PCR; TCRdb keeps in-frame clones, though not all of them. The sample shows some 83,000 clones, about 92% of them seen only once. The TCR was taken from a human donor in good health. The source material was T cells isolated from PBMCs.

CDR3 amino acids: CASSQTKGNEKLFF. The CDR3, as DNA: TGTGCCAGCAGTCAGACGAAGGGGAATGAAAAACTGTTTTTT. The chain links TRBV28 to TRBJ1-4; tentative D call: TRBD1 (5 bases). V lost 5 bases to trimming and J lost 5 bases, with 12 bases between them. Per the germline V gene, CDR1 is MDHEN and CDR2 is SYDVKM. The CDR3 has 14 amino acids.